This T cell receptor beta chain appears in the sequencing data of a study of blood T cell repertoires in COVID-19. Study at large: The United States, Italy and Spain were the sources of the acute and convalescent COVID-19 samples. In each case, the material was cDNA or gDNA derived from T cells, B-cell-depleted T cells, or PBMCs.

The CDR3 totals 14 residues. Deletions cut 5 bases from V and 1 base from J, with 14 bases between. CDR1 is SQVTM, CDR2 ANQGSEA, per germline. Methods used by the authors: How many nucleated cells were present was estimated from reference gene primer amplification. Generated by immunoSEQ multiplex PCR, the TCRdb table keeps only in-frame clones and is missing some. For V, J and clone size, that table is used; D and trimming come from the DNA. This sample has roughly 62,000 clones; 80% to 95% occur once, and the top ten carry 5.5% to 6.5%. The sequencing sample was made of peripheral blood. The chain employs TRBV29-1 and TRBJ1-1; D is perhaps TRBD1 (6 bases). This clonotype was sampled from a human donor in a cohort sampled during active COVID-19. The CDR3 nucleotides are TGCAGCGTTCGGAGGACAGCCGAGAACACTGAAGCTTTCTTT. Protein product: CSVRRTAENTEAFF.